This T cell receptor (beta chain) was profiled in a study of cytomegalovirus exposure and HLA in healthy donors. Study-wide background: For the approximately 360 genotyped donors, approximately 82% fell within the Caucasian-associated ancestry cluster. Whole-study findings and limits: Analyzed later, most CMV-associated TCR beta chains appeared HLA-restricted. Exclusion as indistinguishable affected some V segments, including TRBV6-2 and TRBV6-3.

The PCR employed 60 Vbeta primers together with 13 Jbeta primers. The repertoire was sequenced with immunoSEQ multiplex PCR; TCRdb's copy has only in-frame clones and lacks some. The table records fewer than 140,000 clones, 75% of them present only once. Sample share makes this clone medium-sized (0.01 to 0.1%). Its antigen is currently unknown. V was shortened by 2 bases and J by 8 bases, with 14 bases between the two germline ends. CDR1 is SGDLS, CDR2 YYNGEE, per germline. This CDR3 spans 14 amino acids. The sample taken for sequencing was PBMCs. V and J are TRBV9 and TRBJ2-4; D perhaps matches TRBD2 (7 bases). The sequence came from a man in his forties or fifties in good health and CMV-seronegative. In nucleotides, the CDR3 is TGTGCCAGCAGCGTGGGGGGGGAGGGGGACATTCAGTACTTC. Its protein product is CASSVGGEGDIQYF.